The rows below give T cell receptor beta chains drawn from one sample of a study of blood T cell repertoires in COVID-19. Sequencing used immunoSEQ multiplex PCR; TCRdb keeps in-frame clones, though not all of them. This sample has approximately 440,000 clones, with roughly nine tenths found just once. Sequenced input: PBMCs or T cells enriched from blood (not recorded which). Receptors were obtained from a woman aged 18-29 years who had recovered from COVID-19. The CDR3 runs from the conserved cysteine through the conserved F or W. The D gene is left open where the match is weak. Size is stated for part of the rows, as once, few or many counts, or as a class when the clone is expanded.

D gene: -
J gene: TRBJ1-1
V gene: TRBV6-1
clone size: -
CDR3 protein: CASSEYRGVGEAFF
CDR3 DNA: TGTGCCAGCAGTGAATATCGGGGAGTCGGAGAAGCTTTCTTT

D gene: -
J gene: TRBJ1-1
V gene: TRBV14
clone size: -
CDR3 protein: CASSQGGAEIF
CDR3 DNA: TGTGCCAGCAGCCAGGGGGGGGCGGAGATCTTT

D gene: -
J gene: TRBJ2-7
V gene: TRBV4-1
clone size: -
CDR3 protein: CASSQGAAFRGEQYF
CDR3 DNA: TGCGCCAGCAGCCAAGGGGCAGCCTTCAGGGGCGAGCAGTACTTC

D gene: TRBD1
J gene: TRBJ1-2
V gene: TRBV27
clone size: -
CDR3 protein: CASTPARDRAYGYTF
CDR3 DNA: TGTGCCAGCACTCCCGCCCGGGACAGGGCCTATGGCTACACCTTC

D gene: -
J gene: TRBJ1-1
V gene: TRBV9
clone size: -
CDR3 protein: CASSVGYRQGNTEAFF
CDR3 DNA: TGTGCCAGCAGCGTAGGGTACAGGCAGGGGAACACTGAAGCTTTCTTT

D gene: -
J gene: TRBJ1-2
V gene: TRBV11-1
clone size: -
CDR3 protein: CASSLAEANYGYTF
CDR3 DNA: TGTGCCAGCAGCTTAGCTGAAGCCAACTATGGCTACACCTTC

D gene: TRBD2
J gene: TRBJ2-7
V gene: TRBV28
clone size: -
CDR3 protein: CASSKRGSSYEQYF
CDR3 DNA: TGTGCCAGCAGTAAGCGGGGGAGTTCCTACGAGCAGTACTTC

D gene: TRBD1
J gene: TRBJ1-2
V gene: TRBV3-1/TRBV3-2
clone size: few
CDR3 protein: CASSSGMTGAKGYTF
CDR3 DNA: TGTGCCAGCAGCAGCGGGATGACAGGGGCAAAGGGCTACACCTTC

D gene: -
J gene: TRBJ1-6
V gene: TRBV20-1
clone size: -
CDR3 protein: CSASPGYNSPLHF
CDR3 DNA: TGCAGTGCTAGTCCGGGCTATAATTCACCCCTCCACTTT

D gene: -
J gene: TRBJ2-2
V gene: TRBV5-1
clone size: once
CDR3 protein: CASSSSYIDRTGELFF
CDR3 DNA: TGCGCCAGCAGCTCCTCGTATATAGACAGGACCGGGGAGCTGTTTTTT

D gene: -
J gene: TRBJ2-1
V gene: TRBV7-8
clone size: few
CDR3 protein: CASSLAGSSSYNEQFF
CDR3 DNA: TGTGCCAGCAGCTTAGCTGGCTCCAGCTCCTACAATGAGCAGTTCTTC

D gene: -
J gene: TRBJ2-6
V gene: TRBV5-6
clone size: -
CDR3 protein: CASSFDSGVSGANVLTF
CDR3 DNA: TGTGCCAGCAGCTTCGACTCCGGGGTCTCTGGGGCCAACGTCCTGACTTTC

D gene: -
J gene: TRBJ1-2
V gene: TRBV3-1/TRBV3-2
clone size: -
CDR3 protein: CASSPLSGIRYGYTF
CDR3 DNA: TGTGCCAGCAGCCCCCTCAGCGGGATCAGGTATGGCTACACCTTC

D gene: -
J gene: TRBJ1-1
V gene: TRBV7-9
clone size: once
CDR3 protein: CASSALTGNFTEAFF
CDR3 DNA: TGTGCCAGCAGCGCCCTAACAGGGAACTTCACTGAAGCTTTCTTT

D gene: -
J gene: TRBJ1-6
V gene: TRBV28
clone size: -
CDR3 protein: CASSLYPVSPLHF
CDR3 DNA: TGTGCCAGCAGTTTATATCCCGTTTCACCCCTCCACTTT

D gene: -
J gene: TRBJ1-6
V gene: TRBV6-2/TRBV6-3
clone size: -
CDR3 protein: CASSPLGGEGTPLHF
CDR3 DNA: TGTGCCAGCAGCCCCCTTGGAGGAGAAGGGACACCCCTCCACTTT

D gene: -
J gene: TRBJ1-2
V gene: TRBV30
clone size: -
CDR3 protein: CACRGDGYTF
CDR3 DNA: TGTGCCTGTCGGGGGGATGGCTACACCTTC

D gene: TRBD1
J gene: TRBJ1-1
V gene: TRBV5-5
clone size: -
CDR3 protein: CASRRYRGENTEAFF
CDR3 DNA: TGTGCCAGCAGAAGATACAGGGGGGAGAACACTGAAGCTTTCTTT

D gene: TRBD2
J gene: TRBJ2-1
V gene: TRBV5-1
clone size: -
CDR3 protein: CASSFQRSGGSYNEQFF
CDR3 DNA: TGCGCCAGCAGCTTTCAGAGAAGCGGGGGGTCCTACAATGAGCAGTTCTTC

D gene: TRBD1
J gene: TRBJ1-1
V gene: TRBV7-9
clone size: -
CDR3 protein: CASSLAGQLEAFF
CDR3 DNA: TGTGCCAGCAGCTTAGCGGGACAGCTTGAAGCTTTCTTT

D gene: TRBD2
J gene: TRBJ2-1
V gene: TRBV2
clone size: -
CDR3 protein: CASRGLAPREFF
CDR3 DNA: TGTGCCAGCAGAGGACTAGCCCCACGGGAATTCTTC

D gene: -
J gene: TRBJ1-3
V gene: TRBV29-1
clone size: -
CDR3 protein: CSVIRDSHTIYF
CDR3 DNA: TGCAGCGTTATTCGAGACTCGCACACCATATATTTT

D gene: -
J gene: TRBJ1-3
V gene: TRBV7-9
clone size: few
CDR3 protein: CASSRGGTDGNTIYF
CDR3 DNA: TGTGCCAGCAGCCGGGGGGGCACGGACGGAAACACCATATATTTT

D gene: -
J gene: TRBJ2-4
V gene: TRBV2
clone size: -
CDR3 protein: CASSEGRGIQYF
CDR3 DNA: TGTGCCAGCAGTGAAGGTCGGGGCATTCAGTACTTC

D gene: -
J gene: TRBJ2-3
V gene: TRBV30
clone size: -
CDR3 protein: CAWVTLGANTQYF
CDR3 DNA: TGTGCCTGGGTTACCCTGGGGGCGAATACGCAGTATTTT

D gene: -
J gene: TRBJ1-4
V gene: TRBV11-1
clone size: few
CDR3 protein: CASSSWAGEKLFF
CDR3 DNA: TGTGCCAGCAGCTCTTGGGCCGGAGAAAAACTGTTTTTT

D gene: -
J gene: TRBJ1-6
V gene: TRBV19
clone size: -
CDR3 protein: CASTGYNSPLHF
CDR3 DNA: TGTGCCAGCACAGGTTATAATTCACCCCTCCACTTT

D gene: -
J gene: TRBJ1-5
V gene: TRBV7-6
clone size: -
CDR3 protein: CASSLGEEQPQHF
CDR3 DNA: TGTGCCAGCAGCTTAGGGGAGGAACAGCCCCAGCATTTT

D gene: -
J gene: TRBJ2-5
V gene: TRBV7-2
clone size: -
CDR3 protein: CASSLRVTRTQETQYF
CDR3 DNA: TGTGCCAGCAGCTTAAGGGTCACCAGGACTCAAGAGACCCAGTACTTC

D gene: TRBD2
J gene: TRBJ2-1
V gene: TRBV12-3/TRBV12-4
clone size: -
CDR3 protein: CASSRTSEQFF
CDR3 DNA: TGTGCCAGCAGTCGGACTAGCGAGCAGTTCTTC

D gene: -
J gene: TRBJ2-3
V gene: TRBV5-4
clone size: -
CDR3 protein: CASSAGGVSTDTQYF
CDR3 DNA: TGTGCCAGCAGCGCGGGTGGAGTAAGCACAGATACGCAGTATTTT

D gene: -
J gene: TRBJ2-7
V gene: TRBV28
clone size: -
CDR3 protein: CASTGGRDEQYF
CDR3 DNA: TGTGCCAGCACGGGGGGCAGAGACGAGCAGTACTTC

D gene: TRBD1
J gene: TRBJ1-6
V gene: TRBV7-9
clone size: -
CDR3 protein: CASTQRLDRGLGSPLHF
CDR3 DNA: TGTGCCAGCACCCAACGCTTGGACAGGGGGCTGGGTTCACCCCTCCACTTT

D gene: -
J gene: TRBJ2-1
V gene: TRBV27
clone size: once
CDR3 protein: CASSRQSYNEQFF
CDR3 DNA: TGTGCCAGCAGCAGGCAGTCTTACAATGAGCAGTTCTTC

D gene: TRBD1
J gene: TRBJ1-6
V gene: TRBV28
clone size: -
CDR3 protein: CATSGGNSPLHF
CDR3 DNA: TGTGCCACCTCAGGGGGGAATTCACCCCTCCACTTT

D gene: TRBD2
J gene: TRBJ2-3
V gene: TRBV6-6
clone size: -
CDR3 protein: CASSSGLAGGADTQYF
CDR3 DNA: TGTGCCAGCAGTTCCGGACTAGCGGGGGGGGCAGATACGCAGTATTTT

D gene: -
J gene: TRBJ1-1
V gene: TRBV30
clone size: -
CDR3 protein: CAWRRPGHWNTEAFF
CDR3 DNA: TGTGCCTGGAGACGGCCGGGACACTGGAACACTGAAGCTTTCTTT

D gene: TRBD1
J gene: TRBJ2-5
V gene: TRBV5-1
clone size: -
CDR3 protein: CASSLGTGRETQYF
CDR3 DNA: TGCGCCAGCAGCTTGGGGACAGGGAGAGAGACCCAGTACTTC

D gene: TRBD1
J gene: TRBJ1-3
V gene: TRBV7-6
clone size: -
CDR3 protein: CASSPRSQGGGNTIYF
CDR3 DNA: TGTGCCAGCAGCCCCCGGTCCCAGGGGGGTGGAAACACCATATATTTT

D gene: -
J gene: TRBJ1-2
V gene: TRBV10-3
clone size: -
CDR3 protein: CAISESGLYGYTF
CDR3 DNA: TGTGCCATCAGTGAGTCGGGGCTCTATGGCTACACCTTC

D gene: TRBD2
J gene: TRBJ2-3
V gene: TRBV6-2/TRBV6-3
clone size: -
CDR3 protein: CASSMGRGVLTDTQYF
CDR3 DNA: TGTGCCAGCAGTATGGGGCGGGGGGTCCTCACAGATACGCAGTATTTT